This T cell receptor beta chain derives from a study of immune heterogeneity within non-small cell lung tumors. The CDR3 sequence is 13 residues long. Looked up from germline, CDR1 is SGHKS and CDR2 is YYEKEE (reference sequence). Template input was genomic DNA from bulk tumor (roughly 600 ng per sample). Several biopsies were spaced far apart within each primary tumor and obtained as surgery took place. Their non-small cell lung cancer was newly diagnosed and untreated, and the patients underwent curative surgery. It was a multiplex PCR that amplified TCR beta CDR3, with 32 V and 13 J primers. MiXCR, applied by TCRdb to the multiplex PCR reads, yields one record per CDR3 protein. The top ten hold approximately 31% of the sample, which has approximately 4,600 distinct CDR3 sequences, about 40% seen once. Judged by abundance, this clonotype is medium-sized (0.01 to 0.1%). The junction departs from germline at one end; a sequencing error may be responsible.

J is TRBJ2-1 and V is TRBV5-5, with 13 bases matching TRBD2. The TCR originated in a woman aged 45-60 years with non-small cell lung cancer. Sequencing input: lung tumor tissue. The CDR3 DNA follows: TGTGCCAGCAGCTCGACTAGCGGGGGGTACAGGAGCTTC. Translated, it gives CASSSTSGGYRSF. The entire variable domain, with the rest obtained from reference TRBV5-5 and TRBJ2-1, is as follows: DAGVTQSPTHLIKTRGQQVTLRCSPISGHKSVSWYQQVLGQGPQFIFQYYEKEERGRGNFPDRFSARQFPNYSSELNVNALLLGDSALYLCASSSTSGGYRSFGPGTRLTVL.